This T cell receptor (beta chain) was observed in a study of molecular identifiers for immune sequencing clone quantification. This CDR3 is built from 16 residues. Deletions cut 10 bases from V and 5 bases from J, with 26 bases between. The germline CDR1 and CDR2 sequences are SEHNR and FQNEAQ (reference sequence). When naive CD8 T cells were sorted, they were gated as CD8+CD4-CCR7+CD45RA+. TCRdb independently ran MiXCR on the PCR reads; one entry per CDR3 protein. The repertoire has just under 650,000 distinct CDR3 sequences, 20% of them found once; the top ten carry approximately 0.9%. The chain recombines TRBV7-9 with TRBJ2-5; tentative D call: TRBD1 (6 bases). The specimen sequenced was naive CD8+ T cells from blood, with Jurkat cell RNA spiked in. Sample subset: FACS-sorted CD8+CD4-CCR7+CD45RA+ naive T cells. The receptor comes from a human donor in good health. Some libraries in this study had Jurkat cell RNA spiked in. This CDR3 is CAIRMGRGAKRETQYF. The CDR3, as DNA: TGTGCCATCAGGATGGGCAGGGGCGCTAAACGGGAGACCCAGTACTTC.